This T cell receptor (beta chain) was documented in a study of Ad26.COV2.S vaccination and SARS-CoV-2 variants. General study points: Vaccinated individuals (as opposed to placebo recipients) had higher spike-specific TCR breadth.

Method: immunoSEQ multiplex PCR; TCRdb's copy keeps in-frame clones and lacks some. The sample has over 450,000 clones, roughly 87% seen once. Treatment reported: approximately 18 received Ad26.COV2.S at low or high dose, single or two shots; about 5 received placebo; per-sample allocation not given. Material that was analyzed had been drawn on day 63 after the first vaccine or placebo injection. This clone was recorded only once. The antigen remains unidentified. The sample has other DNA sequences that encode this CDR3 too. In germline, CDR1 is MDHEN, CDR2 SYDVKM. The CDR3 length is 14 residues. V lost 1 base and J 1 base, leaving 8 bases between the germline ends.

The chain combines TRBV28 with TRBJ2-7, with D possibly matching TRBD1 (6 bases). The sequences come from peripheral blood, collected in a trial of Ad26.COV2.S vaccine versus placebo. The TCR sequence derives from a person between 18 and 60 years old who received the Ad26.COV2.S COVID-19 vaccine or a placebo. The DNA of the CDR3 is TGTGCCAGCAGTTTATCGCAGGGGTCCTACGAGCAGTACTTC. Translated: CASSLSQGSYEQYF.